The 24 T cell receptor beta chains presented below share a single source sample, sequenced in a study of T cell repertoires in cytomegalovirus infection. No antigen is known for these receptors. TCRdb re-called the reads with MiXCR, one entry per CDR3 protein. The sample consists of some 500,000 distinct CDR3 sequences, roughly a third of them appearing once. The sample was cultured PBMCs, taken from culture after CMV antigen stimulation. Receptors originate from a human donor in good health (CMV status not recorded). Some clones in this sample may be carry-over from other donors' samples.

This CDR3 is CASSYSPFFRPSQNTIYF. CDR3 coding DNA: TGTGCCAGCAGTTACTCCCCGTTCTTTCGCCCATCACAAAACACCATATATTTT. The chain carries TRBV6-5 and TRBJ1-3, with D hard to call. From germline, CDR1 is MNHEY and CDR2 SVGAGI. The CDR3 spans 18 residues. Trimming removed 0 bases at V and 6 bases at J, with 21 bases between.

This chain connects TRBV6-5 to TRBJ1-1; D not resolved. The germline V and J ends were trimmed by 0 bases and 1 base, with 9 bases remaining between them. The CDR3 runs 15 residues. In germline, CDR1 is MNHEY, CDR2 SVGAGI. The DNA for the CDR3 is TGTGCCAGCAGTTACTCGAGCCGGGGGAACACTGAAGCTTTCTTT. It is translated as CASSYSSRGNTEAFF.

The chain uses TRBV11-1 and TRBJ2-1; tentatively, D is TRBD1 or TRBD2 (6 bases each). Germline lookup yields CDR1 SGHAT and CDR2 FQDESV (reference sequence). The germline V and J ends were trimmed by 5 bases and 8 bases, with 16 bases remaining between them. This CDR3 has 14 residues. CDR3 bases: TGTGCCAGCAGCCCCTGGGGGGCCGAGGATGAGCAGTTCTTC. Translation: CASSPWGAEDEQFF.

This clonotype was seen more than once but under ten times. The chain employs TRBV7-9 and TRBJ2-4; tentative D call: TRBD2 (6 bases). CDR1 and CDR2 from the germline V gene are SEHNR and FQNEAQ (reference sequence). The CDR3 contains 17 residues. The V end lost 4 bases, the J end lost 0 bases, and 16 bases lay between the germline ends. The CDR3 DNA sequence: TGTGCCAGCAGCTACTCCGGGACTGCCTTAGCCAAAAACATTCAGTACTTC. Residues: CASSYSGTALAKNIQYF. Full variable domain (outside the CDR3, taken from reference TRBV7-9 and TRBJ2-4): DTGVSQNPRHKITKRGQNVTFRCDPISEHNRLYWYRQTLGQGPEFLTYFQNEAQLEKSRLLSDRFSAERPKGSFSTLEIQRTEQGDSAMYLCASSYSGTALAKNIQYFGAGTRLSVL.

V gene TRBV19 combines with J gene TRBJ2-1; 7 bases agree with TRBD2. The germline gives CDR1 LNHDA, CDR2 SQIVND (reference sequence). The CDR3 length is 15 residues. After removal of 4 bases from V and 6 bases from J, the junction contained 9 bases not matched to a gene. DNA of the CDR3: TGTGCCAGTAGTACGAGATTGAAGCGGGGCAATGAGCAGTTCTTC. It yields the protein CASSTRLKRGNEQFF.

This clonotype was counted many times. The chain has TRBV7-2 and TRBJ2-7; the D call may be TRBD1 or TRBD2 (5 bases each). CDR3 length: 15 residues. The V gene's germline CDR1 is SGHTA and CDR2 FQGNSA. The V end lost 1 base, the J end lost 2 bases, and 12 bases lay between the germline ends. CDR3 coding DNA: TGTGCCAGCAGCTTAGACGGGACCTCAACCTACGAGCAGTACTTC. This encodes CASSLDGTSTYEQYF.

The chain joins TRBV28 to TRBJ1-2; maybe TRBD1 (5 bases). CDR1 and CDR2 (germline): MDHEN, SYDVKM. The length of the CDR3 is 13 residues. Trimming left V 2 bases short and J 7 bases short, with 11 bases between. The CDR3 sequence: CASSLIQAFGYTF. Written as DNA, the CDR3 is TGTGCCAGCAGTTTAATACAGGCGTTTGGCTACACCTTC.

V gene TRBV7-8 combines with J gene TRBJ2-3; 15 positions match TRBD2. With 5 bases clipped from V and 3 bases from J, the junction kept 6 bases outside the gene matches. CDR1 SGHVS and CDR2 FQNEAQ come from the germline V gene. The CDR3 runs to 17 residues. The CDR3 spells CASSARGLAGGTDTQYF. The CDR3 bases are TGTGCCAGCAGCGCCCGCGGACTAGCGGGAGGGACAGATACGCAGTATTTT.

The table lists this clonotype with a few counts. V is TRBV6-2 or TRBV6-3 and J is TRBJ2-1, with 8 bases that match TRBD1. Per germline, CDR1 MNHEY and CDR2 SVGEGT. The CDR3 totals 14 residues. V was pared by 8 bases and J by 2 bases, with 5 bases of the junction left unmatched. The CDR3 protein is CASRTGTPYNEQFF. CDR3 nucleotide sequence: TGTGCCAGCCGGACAGGGACTCCCTACAATGAGCAGTTCTTC.

The chain is built from TRBV18 and TRBJ1-1, with unresolved D. V dropped 6 bases and J dropped 6 bases, with 17 bases sitting between them. CDR3 length equals 14 residues. Looked up from germline, CDR1 is KGHSH and CDR2 is LQKENI. The CDR3 here is CASSPREDAPEAFF. The CDR3 DNA is TGTGCCAGCTCCCCGCGAGAGGACGCCCCTGAAGCTTTCTTT.

This chain uses TRBV5-1 with TRBJ2-7, with 11 bases identical to TRBD2. Germline V CDR1 and CDR2: SGHRS, YFSETQ. The CDR3 runs to 16 residues. With 4 bases clipped from V and 3 bases from J, the junction kept 9 bases outside the gene matches. CDR3 bases: TGCGCCAGCAGCCCAGGAACCGGGACTAGCGGCTACGAGCAGTACTTC. This encodes CASSPGTGTSGYEQYF.

This clonotype occurred many times. The V gene is TRBV7-2, the J gene TRBJ1-3; unclear D gene. This CDR3 contains 12 residues. Trimming removed 3 bases from V and 4 bases from J, with 4 bases in between. The V gene's germline CDR1 is SGHTA and CDR2 FQGNSA. CDR3 bases: TGTGCCAGCAGCTTTAGAGGAAACACCATATATTTT. Translating it yields CASSFRGNTIYF.

This clonotype was observed a few times. This chain links TRBV6-2 or TRBV6-3 with TRBJ2-7; weak D call: TRBD1 (5 bases). The CDR3 has 15 amino acids. The V and J ends lost 2 bases and 0 bases respectively, with 11 bases between them. CDR1 is MNHEY, CDR2 SVGEGT, per germline. CDR3 DNA: TGTGCCAGCAGTTACGACAGAATAAGCTCCTACGAGCAGTACTTC. This codes for CASSYDRISSYEQYF.

This clonotype is deemed medium-sized. J is TRBJ1-1 and V is TRBV7-2; D unresolved. Germline CDR1 and CDR2: SGHTA and FQGNSA. CDR3 length: 13 residues. V lost 5 bases and J 3 bases, leaving 10 bases between the germline ends. This CDR3 reads CASSTAKDTEAFF. The CDR3 bases are TGTGCCAGCAGCACAGCCAAGGACACTGAAGCTTTCTTT. Together with reference TRBV7-2 and TRBJ1-1, the CDR3 gives the full variable domain: GAGVSQSPSNKVTEKGKDVELRCDPISGHTALYWYRQSLGQGLEFLIYFQGNSAPDKSGLPSDRFSAERTGGSVSTLTIQRTQQEDSAVYLCASSTAKDTEAFFGQGTRLTVV.

CDR3 protein: CASSAHPPRGGADTQYF. The DNA of the CDR3 is TGTGCCAGCAGCGCTCATCCTCCTAGAGGGGGAGCAGATACGCAGTATTTT. V and J are TRBV11-2 and TRBJ2-3; D is possibly TRBD1 (6 bases). CDR1 and CDR2 (germline): SGHAT, FQNNGV. The CDR3 runs 17 residues. Trimming removed 5 bases from V and 4 bases from J, with 22 bases in between.

The chain joins TRBV6-1 to TRBJ1-2, with D maybe TRBD1 (5 bases). Trimming removed 5 bases at V and 6 bases at J, with 16 bases between. This CDR3 is 14 amino acids long. Germline CDR1 is MNHNS and CDR2 is SASEGT. The CDR3 nucleotides are TGTGCCAGCAGTCCCTGGACCCGAGGGGATGGCTACACCTTC. This sequence encodes CASSPWTRGDGYTF.

This clonotype was observed a few times. The chain couples TRBV6-2 or TRBV6-3 to TRBJ2-7; TRBD2 agrees at 10 bases. Germline V gene data show CDR1 as MNHEY and CDR2 as SVGEGT. V was pared by 6 bases and J by 5 bases, with 7 bases of the junction left unmatched. This CDR3 spans 14 amino acids. CDR3 amino acids: CASSASGSPHEQYF. For the CDR3, the DNA is TGTGCCAGCAGCGCTAGCGGGAGCCCCCACGAGCAGTACTTC.

This chain links TRBV12-3 or TRBV12-4 with TRBJ1-3; D unresolved. The length of the CDR3 is 14 residues. Trimming shortened V by 2 bases and J by 3 bases, and 8 bases separated the two germline ends. Here the CDR3 reads CASSLRTDGNTIYF. Here the CDR3 DNA reads TGTGCCAGCAGTTTACGTACAGATGGAAACACCATATATTTT.

This clonotype was detected only a few times. The rearrangement joins TRBV7-3 to TRBJ2-2; 15 nucleotides agree with TRBD2. From germline, CDR1 is SGHTA and CDR2 FQGTGA. The CDR3 consists of 18 residues. The trim removed 1 base at V and 4 bases at J, leaving 4 bases unmatched. The CDR3 nucleotides are TGTGCCAGCAGCTTAATGCCGGGACTAGCGGGGGGCACCGGGGAGCTGTTTTTT. It codes for CASSLMPGLAGGTGELFF.

In this sample, this clonotype turned up a few times. The CDR3 reads CATSFRDRGHEQYF. The CDR3 DNA is TGTGCCACCAGTTTCCGGGACAGGGGACACGAGCAGTACTTC. The rearrangement links TRBV24-1 to TRBJ2-7, with 10 bases matching TRBD1. This CDR3 is 14 amino acids long. Per the germline V gene, CDR1 is KGHDR and CDR2 is SFDVKD. The V gene end was trimmed by 6 bases and the J gene end by 5 bases; junction bases not matched to a gene: 6.

The gene calls are TRBV7-2 and TRBJ2-3; TRBD1 might be the D (5 bases). The ends were cut back, 0 bases at V and 4 bases at J, with 17 bases in the middle. Germline values: CDR1 SGHTA, CDR2 FQGNSA. This CDR3 comprises 17 residues. CDR3 residues: CASSLANLPGWPDTQYF. The CDR3 DNA sequence: TGTGCCAGCAGCTTAGCGAATTTACCAGGGTGGCCAGATACGCAGTATTTT.

Ten or more counts support this clonotype. The chain links TRBV7-8 to TRBJ2-7; 9 bases fit TRBD1. This CDR3 comprises 16 residues. The germline V gene has CDR1 SGHVS and CDR2 FQNEAQ. V lost 5 bases and J lost 4; bases outside the gene matches: 12. Written as DNA, the CDR3 is TGTGCCAGCAGCCCCTTTACCGGGACAGGGTTATACGAGCAGTACTTC. Its protein is CASSPFTGTGLYEQYF.

This clonotype has just a few counts. The chain employs TRBV6-1 and TRBJ2-5; 7 bases are shared with TRBD1. The length of the CDR3 is 14 residues. Germline values: CDR1 MNHNS, CDR2 SASEGT. V shed 5 bases, J shed 5 bases, and the junction held 8 bases outside the gene matches. The CDR3 is CASSRDRVIETQYF. The DNA of the CDR3 is TGTGCCAGCAGTCGGGACAGAGTGATTGAGACCCAGTACTTC.

This clonotype has at least ten counts. The chain employs TRBV7-2 and TRBJ2-7; D may be TRBD1 (5 bases). The CDR3 has 13 amino acids. Germline CDR1 and CDR2: SGHTA and FQGNSA. With 1 base removed from V and 6 bases from J, the gap between germline ends came to 10 bases. In DNA, the CDR3 is TGTGCCAGCAGCTTAGACCAGGGTCGCGAGCAGTACTTC. This sequence encodes CASSLDQGREQYF.